The rows below give T cell receptor beta chains drawn from one sample of a study of blood T cell repertoires in COVID-19. The data were produced by immunoSEQ multiplex PCR, yet TCRdb's version contains in-frame clones alone and is incomplete. The table lists hundreds of thousands of clones, 90% to 95% of them singletons. What was sequenced was peripheral blood. The receptors derive from a man between 60 and 75 years old with COVID-19, enrolled during active disease. Both conserved end residues are part of each CDR3. A D gene is named only where the DNA matches it firmly. Clone sizes are given selectively: once, few, many, or a class where the clone is expanded.

V: TRBV5-1
D: TRBD1
size: NA
J: TRBJ2-7
CDR3: CASSPWGQGSSYEQYF
DNA: TGCGCCAGCAGCCCGTGGGGACAGGGCAGCTCCTACGAGCAGTACTTC

V: TRBV28
D: NA
size: NA
J: TRBJ2-1
CDR3: CASRRRTGSYNEQFF
DNA: TGTGCCAGCAGGAGGCGCACTGGCTCCTACAATGAGCAGTTCTTC

V: TRBV29-1
D: NA
size: NA
J: TRBJ1-2
CDR3: CSVGGGLNYGYTF
DNA: TGCAGCGTTGGGGGGGGGCTCAACTATGGCTACACCTTC

V: TRBV27
D: TRBD2
size: NA
J: TRBJ2-2
CDR3: CASSLWEGNTGELFF
DNA: TGTGCCAGCAGTTTATGGGAGGGGAACACCGGGGAGCTGTTTTTT

V: TRBV7-9
D: TRBD2
size: NA
J: TRBJ2-1
CDR3: CASVPSGISYNEQFF
DNA: TGTGCCAGCGTCCCGAGCGGGATATCCTACAATGAGCAGTTCTTC

V: TRBV15
D: TRBD1
size: few
J: TRBJ1-3
CDR3: CATSRRSQGAQSSGNTIYF
DNA: TGTGCCACCAGCAGACGGTCCCAGGGGGCCCAAAGCTCTGGAAACACCATATATTTT

V: TRBV18
D: TRBD1
size: NA
J: TRBJ1-2
CDR3: CASSPLDRGKTYGYTF
DNA: TGTGCCAGCTCACCCTTGGACAGGGGGAAGACCTATGGCTACACCTTC

V: TRBV5-8
D: TRBD1
size: once
J: TRBJ2-3
CDR3: CASSLIGQGYSTDTQYF
DNA: TGTGCCAGCAGCTTGATCGGACAGGGGTATTCCACAGATACGCAGTATTTT

V: TRBV7-8
D: TRBD1
size: NA
J: TRBJ1-1
CDR3: CASSFGTGKGNTEAFF
DNA: TGTGCCAGCAGCTTTGGGACAGGGAAGGGGAACACTGAAGCTTTCTTT

V: TRBV7-9
D: TRBD1
size: NA
J: TRBJ1-5
CDR3: CASSEQGQSQPQHF
DNA: TGTGCCAGCAGCGAACAGGGGCAGTCCCAGCCCCAGCATTTT

V: TRBV12-2
D: NA
size: NA
J: TRBJ1-3
CDR3: CASRFNPHPRNVGNTIYF
DNA: TGTGCAAGTCGCTTCAATCCTCATCCCAGGAATGTTGGAAACACCATATATTTT

V: TRBV7-2
D: TRBD1
size: NA
J: TRBJ2-7
CDR3: CASSLVVTGGMYEQYF
DNA: TGTGCCAGCAGCTTAGTTGTCACAGGGGGTATGTACGAGCAGTACTTC

V: TRBV7-2
D: NA
size: NA
J: TRBJ2-7
CDR3: CASSFGTYEQYF
DNA: TGTGCCAGCAGCTTCGGGACATACGAGCAGTACTTC

V: TRBV30
D: NA
size: NA
J: TRBJ1-6
CDR3: CAWQISGSSYNSPLHF
DNA: TGTGCCTGGCAGATAAGTGGGAGCTCCTATAATTCACCCCTCCACTTT

V: TRBV12-3/TRBV12-4
D: NA
size: NA
J: TRBJ2-1
CDR3: CASTESTKEQFF
DNA: TGTGCCAGCACCGAAAGCACGAAGGAGCAGTTCTTC

V: TRBV27
D: TRBD2
size: NA
J: TRBJ2-2
CDR3: CASSSPSGAGDTGELFF
DNA: TGTGCCAGCAGTTCCCCCTCGGGCGCGGGGGACACCGGGGAGCTGTTTTTT

V: TRBV2
D: TRBD2
size: NA
J: TRBJ2-1
CDR3: CASFPLAGNEQFF
DNA: TGTGCCAGCTTCCCACTAGCGGGAAATGAGCAGTTCTTC

V: TRBV12-3/TRBV12-4
D: NA
size: NA
J: TRBJ1-1
CDR3: CASSRAFF
DNA: TGTGCCAGCAGCCGGGCTTTCTTT

V: TRBV24-1
D: NA
size: NA
J: TRBJ2-5
CDR3: CATSEDTGETQYF
DNA: TGTGCCACCAGTGAGGATACGGGAGAGACCCAGTACTTC

V: TRBV7-2
D: TRBD2
size: NA
J: TRBJ2-1
CDR3: CASSPGGLAGGDEQFF
DNA: TGTGCCAGCAGCCCAGGGGGACTAGCGGGTGGAGATGAGCAGTTCTTC

V: TRBV27
D: NA
size: NA
J: TRBJ1-2
CDR3: CASSWSREGGYTF
DNA: TGTGCCAGCAGTTGGTCCAGGGAAGGTGGCTACACCTTC

V: TRBV19
D: TRBD2
size: NA
J: TRBJ2-1
CDR3: CASSIGTRTYNEQFF
DNA: TGTGCCAGTAGTATAGGGACTAGAACCTACAATGAGCAGTTCTTC

V: TRBV9
D: TRBD2
size: NA
J: TRBJ2-3
CDR3: CASSLDGTSGRTYTDTQYF
DNA: TGTGCCAGCAGCCTAGACGGGACTAGCGGGAGGACATACACAGATACGCAGTATTTT